These T cell receptor beta chains were read from a single sample in a study of Graves' ophthalmopathy and Graves' hyperthyroidism. One entry per CDR3 protein results from TCRdb running MiXCR on the multiplex PCR reads. The sample has 350,000 to 400,000 distinct CDR3 sequences; about 16% are singletons. The sequenced sample consisted of peripheral blood. The receptor set was obtained from a woman in her late teens or twenties with Graves' ophthalmopathy. Both conserved end residues are part of each CDR3. Fields, in order: CDR3 length, D gene, J gene, V gene, clone size, CDR3 DNA, CDR3 protein. D genes are given only for firm matches. Rows may omit the clone size; those that give it use once, few, many or a size class.

length: 15
D: NA
J: TRBJ1-6
V: TRBV28
size: many
DNA: TGTGCCAGCAGTTTAGGGTTTGGGGATAATTCACCCCTCCACTTT
CDR3: CASSLGFGDNSPLHF

length: 17
D: NA
J: TRBJ1-5
V: TRBV6-1
size: few
DNA: TGTGCCAGCAATGGGGGGGGGACCAATCTAGGCAATCAGCCCCAGCATTTT
CDR3: CASNGGGTNLGNQPQHF

length: 17
D: TRBD1
J: TRBJ1-1
V: TRBV6-4
size: many
DNA: TGTGCCAGCAGTCCCCAAACCGTACAGGGGATGAACACTGAAGCTTTCTTT
CDR3: CASSPQTVQGMNTEAFF

length: 13
D: NA
J: TRBJ2-7
V: TRBV27
size: many
DNA: TGTGCCAGCAGTTACAAACCTGAGCGGGAGCAGTACTTC
CDR3: CASSYKPEREQYF

length: 11
D: NA
J: TRBJ2-7
V: TRBV5-6
size: few
DNA: TGTGCCAGCAGCTTGTCAACGGAGCAGTACTTC
CDR3: CASSLSTEQYF

length: 14
D: NA
J: TRBJ1-1
V: TRBV6-5
size: many
DNA: TGTGCCAGCTTCCGGCCGGGAGGAAACACTGAAGCTTTCTTT
CDR3: CASFRPGGNTEAFF

length: 12
D: NA
J: TRBJ2-7
V: TRBV12-3/TRBV12-4
size: NA
DNA: TGTGCCAGCAACCCCGGGGGCAACGAGCAGTACTTC
CDR3: CASNPGGNEQYF

length: 16
D: TRBD1
J: TRBJ2-2
V: TRBV7-8
size: many
DNA: TGTGCCAGCAGCAACCACAGGGGTTGGAACACCGGGGAGCTGTTTTTT
CDR3: CASSNHRGWNTGELFF

length: 16
D: TRBD1
J: TRBJ1-1
V: TRBV6-5
size: many
DNA: TGTGCCAGCAGTCACGGGACAGGGGGCCGAAACACTGAAGCTTTCTTT
CDR3: CASSHGTGGRNTEAFF

length: 13
D: TRBD1
J: TRBJ2-7
V: TRBV30
size: many
DNA: TGTGCCTGGAGTACTGGACAGGGATACGAGCAGTACTTC
CDR3: CAWSTGQGYEQYF

length: 15
D: NA
J: TRBJ1-6
V: TRBV30
size: many
DNA: TGTGCCTGGAGTGTGTCGGATCCACGTCTGAGCCCCCTCCACTTT
CDR3: CAWSVSDPRLSPLHF

length: 15
D: TRBD2
J: TRBJ2-5
V: TRBV6-2/TRBV6-3
size: NA
DNA: TGTGCCAGCACCGAGGGACTAGCGAAATGGGAGACCCAGTACTTC
CDR3: CASTEGLAKWETQYF

length: 13
D: NA
J: TRBJ2-7
V: TRBV7-2
size: NA
DNA: TGTGCCAGCAGCTTATTATGGTCCTACGAGCAGTACTTC
CDR3: CASSLLWSYEQYF

length: 16
D: NA
J: TRBJ1-1
V: TRBV19
size: many
DNA: TGTGCCAGTAGTATACGATTTCTCCGACTGAACACTGAAGCTTTCTTT
CDR3: CASSIRFLRLNTEAFF

length: 17
D: NA
J: TRBJ2-7
V: TRBV2
size: many
DNA: TGTGCCAGCACCCTTTTCCGAGGCCACCAGGTCTACTACGAGCAGTACTTC
CDR3: CASTLFRGHQVYYEQYF

length: 15
D: TRBD2
J: TRBJ2-7
V: TRBV2
size: many
DNA: TGTGCCAGCAGCGAGTGGACTAGCGGGAGCCGAGAGCAGTACTTC
CDR3: CASSEWTSGSREQYF

length: 13
D: NA
J: TRBJ2-2
V: TRBV9
size: many
DNA: TGTGCCAGCAGCGTAGTGGGACCCGGGGAGCTGTTTTTT
CDR3: CASSVVGPGELFF

length: 15
D: TRBD1
J: TRBJ1-2
V: TRBV24-1
size: NA
DNA: TGTGCCACCAGTGACCAGGGACAGGGGTTCAATGGCTACACCTTC
CDR3: CATSDQGQGFNGYTF

length: 16
D: TRBD1
J: TRBJ2-5
V: TRBV12-3/TRBV12-4
size: many
DNA: TGTGCCAGCAGCCTCCCACCCCACAGGGGGGCGGAGACCCAGTACTTC
CDR3: CASSLPPHRGAETQYF

length: 17
D: TRBD2
J: TRBJ2-2
V: TRBV5-1
size: NA
DNA: TGCGCCAGCAGCTTGGATTCAGCGGGATCGAACACCGGGGAGCTGTTTTTT
CDR3: CASSLDSAGSNTGELFF

length: 17
D: TRBD2
J: TRBJ2-6
V: TRBV12-3/TRBV12-4
size: many
DNA: TGTGCCAGCAGTTCCTCCGGGAGGTCCTCTGGGGCCAACGTCCTGACTTTC
CDR3: CASSSSGRSSGANVLTF

length: 13
D: NA
J: TRBJ1-1
V: TRBV12-3/TRBV12-4
size: many
DNA: TGTGCCAGCACTCTAAACTGGAACACTGAAGCTTTCTTT
CDR3: CASTLNWNTEAFF

length: 13
D: NA
J: TRBJ1-5
V: TRBV24-1
size: many
DNA: TGTGCCACCAGTCGACATCAAAATCAGCCCCAGCATTTT
CDR3: CATSRHQNQPQHF

length: 16
D: TRBD2
J: TRBJ2-2
V: TRBV6-1
size: many
DNA: TGTGCCAGCAGCGCCTCCCTGGGACTAAACACCGGGGAGCTGTTTTTT
CDR3: CASSASLGLNTGELFF

length: 15
D: TRBD1
J: TRBJ1-1
V: TRBV6-5
size: many
DNA: TGTGCCAGCAGCCTAACTGACAGGGGGCTTGCTGAAGCTTTCTTT
CDR3: CASSLTDRGLAEAFF

length: 13
D: NA
J: TRBJ2-5
V: TRBV20-1
size: many
DNA: TGCAGTGCTAGAGATGGTAGCCCCACAAACCAGTACTTC
CDR3: CSARDGSPTNQYF

length: 13
D: TRBD1
J: TRBJ1-2
V: TRBV7-2
size: NA
DNA: TGTGCCAGCAGCTCGGGACAGCCATATGGCTACACCTTC
CDR3: CASSSGQPYGYTF

length: 14
D: NA
J: TRBJ2-7
V: TRBV7-2
size: many
DNA: TGTGCCAGCAGCTTAGTTTCCACCTCCAGCGAGCAGTACTTC
CDR3: CASSLVSTSSEQYF